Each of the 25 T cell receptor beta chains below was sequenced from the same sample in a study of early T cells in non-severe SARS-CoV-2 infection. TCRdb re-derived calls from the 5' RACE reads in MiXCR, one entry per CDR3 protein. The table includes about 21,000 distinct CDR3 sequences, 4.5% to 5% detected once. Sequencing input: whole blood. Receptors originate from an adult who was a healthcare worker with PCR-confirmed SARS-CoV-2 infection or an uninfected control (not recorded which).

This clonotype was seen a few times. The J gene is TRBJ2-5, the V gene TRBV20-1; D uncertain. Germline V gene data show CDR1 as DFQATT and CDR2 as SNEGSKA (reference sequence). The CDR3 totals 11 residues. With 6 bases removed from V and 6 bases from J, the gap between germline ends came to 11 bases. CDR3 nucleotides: TGCAGTGCCCGGGTTGACAAGACCCAGTACTTC. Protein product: CSARVDKTQYF.

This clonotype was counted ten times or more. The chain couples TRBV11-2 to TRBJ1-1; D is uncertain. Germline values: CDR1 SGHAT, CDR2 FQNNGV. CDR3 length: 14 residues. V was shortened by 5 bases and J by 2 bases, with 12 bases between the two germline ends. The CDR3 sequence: CASSRPTENTEAFF. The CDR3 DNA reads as TGTGCCAGCAGCAGACCAACAGAAAACACTGAAGCTTTCTTT.

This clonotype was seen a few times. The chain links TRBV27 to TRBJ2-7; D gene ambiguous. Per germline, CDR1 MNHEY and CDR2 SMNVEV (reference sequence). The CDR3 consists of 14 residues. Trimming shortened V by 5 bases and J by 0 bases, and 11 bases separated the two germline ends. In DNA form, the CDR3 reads TGTGCCAGCAGTAGTACTCCGAGCTCCTACGAGCAGTACTTC. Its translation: CASSSTPSSYEQYF.

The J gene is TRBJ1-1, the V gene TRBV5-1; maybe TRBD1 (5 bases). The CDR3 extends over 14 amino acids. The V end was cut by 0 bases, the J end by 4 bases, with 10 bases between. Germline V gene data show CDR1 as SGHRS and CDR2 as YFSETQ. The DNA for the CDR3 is TGCGCCAGCAGCTTGGTTTCGGGGCCCACTGAAGCTTTCTTT. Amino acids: CASSLVSGPTEAFF.

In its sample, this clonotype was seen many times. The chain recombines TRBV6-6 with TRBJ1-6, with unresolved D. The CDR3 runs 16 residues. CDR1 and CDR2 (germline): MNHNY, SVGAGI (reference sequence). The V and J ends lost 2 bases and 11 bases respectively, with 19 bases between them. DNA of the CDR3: TGTGCCAGCAGTTACGAGGCAGTAGGCCCCTCGGCACCCCTCCACTTT. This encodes CASSYEAVGPSAPLHF.

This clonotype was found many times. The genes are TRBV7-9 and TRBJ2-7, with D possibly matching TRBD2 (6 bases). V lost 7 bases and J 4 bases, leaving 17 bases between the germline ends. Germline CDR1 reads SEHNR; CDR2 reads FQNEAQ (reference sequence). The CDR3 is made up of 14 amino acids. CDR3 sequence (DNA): TGTGCCAGCACTGATTTAGAGGGACTTTACGAGCAGTACTTC. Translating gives CASTDLEGLYEQYF.

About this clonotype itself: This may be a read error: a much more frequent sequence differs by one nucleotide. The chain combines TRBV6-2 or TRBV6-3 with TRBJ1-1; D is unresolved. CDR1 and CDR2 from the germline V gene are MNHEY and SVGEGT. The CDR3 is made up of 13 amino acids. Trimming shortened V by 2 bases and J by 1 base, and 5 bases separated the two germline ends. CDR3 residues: CASSYKENTEAFF. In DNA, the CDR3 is TGTGCCAGCAGTTACAAGGAGAACACTGAAGCTTTCTTT.

The CDR3 region has the DNA TGTGCCAGCAGTTACTCGAGTGGCGGGATCTCACCCCTCCACTTT. It yields the protein CASSYSSGGISPLHF. The gene calls are TRBV6-5 and TRBJ1-6; D is undetermined. This CDR3 has 15 residues. V was clipped by 0 bases and J by 10 bases, with 13 bases between them. Germline assignment: CDR1 MNHEY and CDR2 SVGAGI.

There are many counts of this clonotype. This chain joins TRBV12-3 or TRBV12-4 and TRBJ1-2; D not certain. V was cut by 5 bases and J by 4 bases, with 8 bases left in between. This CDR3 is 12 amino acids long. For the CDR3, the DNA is TGTGCCAGCAGTAAGGCCTCCTATGGCTACACCTTC. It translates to CASSKASYGYTF.

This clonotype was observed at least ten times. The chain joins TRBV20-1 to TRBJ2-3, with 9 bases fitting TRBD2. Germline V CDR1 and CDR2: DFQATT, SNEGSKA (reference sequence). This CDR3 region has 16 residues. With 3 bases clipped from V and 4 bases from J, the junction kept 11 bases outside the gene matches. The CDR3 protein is CSASLLGGRASDTQYF. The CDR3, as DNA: TGCAGTGCTAGCCTCCTGGGCGGGAGGGCCTCAGATACGCAGTATTTT.

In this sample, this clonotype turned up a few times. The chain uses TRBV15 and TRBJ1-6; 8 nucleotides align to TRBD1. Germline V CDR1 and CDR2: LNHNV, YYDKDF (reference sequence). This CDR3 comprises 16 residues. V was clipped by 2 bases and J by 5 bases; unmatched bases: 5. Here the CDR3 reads CATSRLPGQDNSPLHF. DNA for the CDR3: TGTGCCACCAGCAGACTCCCGGGACAGGATAATTCACCCCTCCACTTT.

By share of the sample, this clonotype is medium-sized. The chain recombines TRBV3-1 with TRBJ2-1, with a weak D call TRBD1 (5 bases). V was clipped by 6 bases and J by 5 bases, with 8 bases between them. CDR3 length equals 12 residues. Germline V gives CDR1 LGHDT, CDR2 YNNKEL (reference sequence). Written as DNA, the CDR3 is TGTGCCAGCAGGGGGCGGAACAATGAGCAGTTCTTC. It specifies CASRGRNNEQFF.

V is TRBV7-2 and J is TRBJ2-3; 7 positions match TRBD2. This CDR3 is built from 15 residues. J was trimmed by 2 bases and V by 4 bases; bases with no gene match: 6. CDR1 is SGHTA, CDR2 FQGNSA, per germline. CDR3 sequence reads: CASSWRAGDTDTQYF. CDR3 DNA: TGTGCCAGCAGCTGGAGGGCGGGGGACACAGATACGCAGTATTTT.

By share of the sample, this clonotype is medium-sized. The CDR3 here is CATSRITGGRETQYF. In nucleotides, the CDR3 is TGTGCCACCAGCAGAATTACAGGGGGCCGAGAGACCCAGTACTTC. The chain recombines TRBV15 with TRBJ2-5, with 9 bases aligning to TRBD1. CDR1 is LNHNV, CDR2 YYDKDF, per germline (reference sequence). J was trimmed by 4 bases and V by 2 bases; bases with no gene match: 5. There are 15 residues in the CDR3.

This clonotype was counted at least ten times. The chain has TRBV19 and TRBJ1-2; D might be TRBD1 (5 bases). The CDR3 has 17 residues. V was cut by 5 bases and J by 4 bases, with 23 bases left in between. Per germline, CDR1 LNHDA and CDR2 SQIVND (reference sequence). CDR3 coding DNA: TGTGCCAGTAGTTCCCAGCGGGGACTAGACAAGGCCTATGGCTACACCTTC. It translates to CASSSQRGLDKAYGYTF.

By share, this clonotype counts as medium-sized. In DNA form, the CDR3 reads TGCGCCAGCAGCCAAGAGTGGTTAGCGGGGGCAGATACGCAGTATTTT. Its protein is CASSQEWLAGADTQYF. The chain uses TRBV4-3 and TRBJ2-3; 9 bases align to TRBD2. V shed 0 bases and J 4 bases; nucleotides not matched to a gene: 5. Germline CDR1 and CDR2: LGHNA and YSLEER. The CDR3 is 16 residues long.

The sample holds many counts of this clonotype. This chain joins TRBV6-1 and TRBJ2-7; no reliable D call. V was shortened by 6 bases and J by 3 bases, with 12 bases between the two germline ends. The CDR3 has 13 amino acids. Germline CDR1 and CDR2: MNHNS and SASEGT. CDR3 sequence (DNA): TGTGCCAGCAGCCTTCCGGAGTTCTACGAGCAGTACTTC. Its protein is CASSLPEFYEQYF.

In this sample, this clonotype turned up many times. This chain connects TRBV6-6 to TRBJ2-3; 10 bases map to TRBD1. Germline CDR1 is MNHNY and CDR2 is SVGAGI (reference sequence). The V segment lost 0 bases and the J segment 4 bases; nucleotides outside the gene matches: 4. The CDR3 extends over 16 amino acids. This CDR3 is CASSYSGQGSADTQYF. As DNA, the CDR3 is TGTGCCAGCAGTTACTCGGGACAGGGGTCCGCAGATACGCAGTATTTT.

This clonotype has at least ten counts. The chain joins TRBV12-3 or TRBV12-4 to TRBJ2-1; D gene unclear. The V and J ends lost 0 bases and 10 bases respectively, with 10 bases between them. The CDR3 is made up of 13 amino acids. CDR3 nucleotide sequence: TGTGCCAGCAGTTTAGCGGGTGGCGTAGAGCAGTTCTTC. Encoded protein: CASSLAGGVEQFF.

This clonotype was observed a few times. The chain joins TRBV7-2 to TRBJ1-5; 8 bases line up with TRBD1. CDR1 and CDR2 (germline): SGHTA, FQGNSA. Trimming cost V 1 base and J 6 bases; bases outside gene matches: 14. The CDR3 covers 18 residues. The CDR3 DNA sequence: TGTGCCAGCAGCTTAGATTTGGGTGGACAGGGTCGAAGTCAGCCCCAGCATTTT. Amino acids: CASSLDLGGQGRSQPQHF.

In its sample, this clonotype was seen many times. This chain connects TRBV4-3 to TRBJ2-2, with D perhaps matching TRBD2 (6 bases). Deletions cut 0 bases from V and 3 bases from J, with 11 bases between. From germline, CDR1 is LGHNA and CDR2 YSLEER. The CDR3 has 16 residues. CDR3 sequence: CASSQDAVADTGELFF. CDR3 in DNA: TGCGCCAGCAGCCAAGACGCCGTAGCGGACACCGGGGAGCTGTTTTTT.

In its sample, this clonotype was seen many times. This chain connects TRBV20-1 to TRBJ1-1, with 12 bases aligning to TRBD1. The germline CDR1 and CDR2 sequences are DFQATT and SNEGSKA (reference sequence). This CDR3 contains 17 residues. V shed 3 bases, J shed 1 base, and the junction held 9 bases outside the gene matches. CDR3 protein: CSARSGTGGGGNTEAFF. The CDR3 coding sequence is TGCAGTGCTAGGTCCGGGACAGGGGGCGGCGGGAACACTGAAGCTTTCTTT.

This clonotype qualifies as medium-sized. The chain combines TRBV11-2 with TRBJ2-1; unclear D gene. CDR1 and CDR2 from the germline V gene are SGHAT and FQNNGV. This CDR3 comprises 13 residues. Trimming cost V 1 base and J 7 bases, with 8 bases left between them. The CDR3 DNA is TGTGCCAGCAGCTTAGCTGGCTCGAATGAGCAGTTCTTC. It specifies CASSLAGSNEQFF. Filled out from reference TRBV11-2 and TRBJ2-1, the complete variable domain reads EAGVAQSPRYKIIEKRQSVAFWCNPISGHATLYWYQQILGQGPKLLIQFQNNGVVDDSQLPKDRFSAERLKGVDSTLKIQPAKLEDSAVYLCASSLAGSNEQFFGPGTRLTVL.

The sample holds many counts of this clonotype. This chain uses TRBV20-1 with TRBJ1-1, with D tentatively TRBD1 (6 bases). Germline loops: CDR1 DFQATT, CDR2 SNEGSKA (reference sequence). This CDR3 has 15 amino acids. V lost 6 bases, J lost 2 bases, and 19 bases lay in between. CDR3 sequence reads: CSASRAGRGNTEAFF. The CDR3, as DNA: TGCAGTGCCAGTAGAGCGGGCAGGGGTAACACTGAAGCTTTCTTT.

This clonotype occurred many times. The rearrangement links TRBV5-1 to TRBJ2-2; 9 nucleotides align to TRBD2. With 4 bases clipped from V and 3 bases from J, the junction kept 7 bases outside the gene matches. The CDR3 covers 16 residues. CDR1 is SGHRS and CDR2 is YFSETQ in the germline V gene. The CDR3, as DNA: TGCGCCAGCAGCCCCGCTCTAGCGGGATACACCGGGGAGCTGTTTTTT. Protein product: CASSPALAGYTGELFF.